This T cell receptor beta chain is from a study of T cells after yellow fever vaccination. Researchers made TCR cDNA using 5'RACE template switching, and this step added a universal primer site and UMIs. TCRdb processed the 5' RACE reads anew with MiXCR; each CDR3 protein has one entry. Counted here are roughly 160,000 distinct CDR3 sequences, about 7% occurring once; the ten biggest clones make up 2.5% to 3%. There are many counts of this clonotype. Its cognate antigen is unknown. Study-level findings and limits: In FACS-sorted repertoires, abundant clonotypes from the bulk population could appear as contaminants. A secondary response was less intense yet reached its peak sooner, at day 5 versus 15.

CDR1 SGHTA and CDR2 FQGNSA come from the germline V gene. Trimming took 3 bases from V and 5 from J; bases not matched to a gene: 5. This CDR3 spans 14 amino acids. This chain connects TRBV7-2 to TRBJ2-7, with 9 bases lining up with TRBD1. The source is a man between 18 and 35 years old who received the YFV17D yellow fever vaccine. This specimen was CD4+ T cells sorted from PBMCs, taken less than 6 days after the first yellow fever vaccination. CDR3 in amino acids: CASSLRDRAHEQYF. CDR3 DNA: TGTGCCAGCAGCTTGCGGGACAGGGCTCACGAGCAGTACTTC.